This T cell receptor (beta chain) came from a study of T cell responses to AZD1222 COVID-19 vaccine. Study results and caveats: Compared with day 0, the breadth and depth of the Spike-specific TCR repertoire rose significantly after two doses of AZD1222.

The table came from immunoSEQ multiplex PCR; TCRdb's copy has only in-frame clones and leaves some out. In the table there are under 150,000 clones, about 89% of which are singletons. V was clipped by 3 bases and J by 0 bases, with 15 bases between them. Germline V gene lookup returns CDR1 SNHLY and CDR2 FYNNEI. The CDR3 extends over 18 amino acids. Details on this clone: Its antigen is currently unknown.

The material sequenced was peripheral blood, taken on day 0 of MenACWY control vaccination. This TCR was recovered from an adult in good health. The chain uses TRBV2 and TRBJ2-6, with D perhaps matching TRBD2 (6 bases). The CDR3 DNA reads as TGTGCCAGCAGTGACTGGGGAGGTGGCAGCTCTGGGGCCAACGTCCTGACTTTC. This sequence encodes CASSDWGGGSSGANVLTF.